A selection of T cell receptor beta chains follows, all from one sample in a study of T cells in Graves' hyperthyroidism and ophthalmopathy. A single record per CDR3 protein comes from TCRdb applying MiXCR to the multiplex PCR reads. This table has hundreds of thousands of distinct CDR3 sequences, roughly 40% appearing once. Sequences were obtained from blood. The receptor source for this set is a man between 18 and 29 years old with Graves' hyperthyroidism. Both conserved end residues are trimmed from each CDR3.

V,J,CDR3
TRBV7-2,TRBJ2-7,ASSSPGQVPYEQY
TRBV10-3,TRBJ2-7,AISDPDRAHEQY
TRBV5-4,TRBJ1-1,ASSLGNDWGAEAF
TRBV12-3/TRBV12-4,TRBJ1-1,ASSFGGPGDTEAF
TRBV19,TRBJ2-7,ASSYSPSPSSYEQY
TRBV10-3,TRBJ1-2,AISGSQGYGYT
TRBV7-2,TRBJ2-5,ASSFIPGQGTETQY
TRBV12-3/TRBV12-4,TRBJ1-5,ASSLTSGAQPQH
TRBV2,TRBJ1-1,ASIENGLNTEAF
TRBV7-3,TRBJ2-7,ASSWGGLAGAEQY
TRBV7-6,TRBJ2-2,ASSIDRFPGELF
TRBV29-1,TRBJ2-3,SAPSAAGSTDTQY
TRBV5-1,TRBJ1-4,ASSSSVTNEKLF
TRBV19,TRBJ1-5,ASRTQGVGNQPQH
TRBV20-1,TRBJ2-2,SATRTNTGELF
TRBV12-3/TRBV12-4,TRBJ2-7,ASSTVREQY
TRBV6-5,TRBJ2-7,ASSHEGYEQY
TRBV7-2,TRBJ2-7,ASSFSTGGYEQY
TRBV7-9,TRBJ2-2,ASSFGVGANTGELF
TRBV7-9,TRBJ1-1,ASSLVDTRGEAF
TRBV20-1,TRBJ1-2,SARPPDTYGYT
TRBV10-3,TRBJ2-6,AISEWAVEGAGANVLT
TRBV15,TRBJ1-4,ATSSRGELEGEKLF
TRBV29-1,TRBJ1-1,SLEQPNTEAF
TRBV24-1,TRBJ1-1,ATSDSGRNLGAF
TRBV19,TRBJ1-1,AKKGIDTEAF
TRBV7-9,TRBJ1-1,ASSSQGPEAF
TRBV6-5,TRBJ1-2,ASTDPGQGVYGYT
TRBV2,TRBJ1-5,ASKGMGSQPQH
TRBV29-1,TRBJ2-7,SVEDPRGGSDEQY
TRBV5-1,TRBJ2-5,ASSLRQGRGETQY
TRBV4-1,TRBJ2-5,ASSRMRGQRNRETQY
TRBV2,TRBJ2-6,ASSEASGSGANVLT
TRBV12-5,TRBJ2-7,ASGLSTYEQY
TRBV9,TRBJ2-5,ASSATPLAGGRKTQY